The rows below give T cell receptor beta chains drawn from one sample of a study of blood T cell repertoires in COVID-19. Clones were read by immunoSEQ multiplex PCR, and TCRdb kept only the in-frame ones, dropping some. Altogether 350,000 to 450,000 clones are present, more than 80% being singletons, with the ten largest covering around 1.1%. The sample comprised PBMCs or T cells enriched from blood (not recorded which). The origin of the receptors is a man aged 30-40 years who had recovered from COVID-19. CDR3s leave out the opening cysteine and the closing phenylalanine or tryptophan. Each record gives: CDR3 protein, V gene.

ASSWVDRENYGYT | TRBV6-5
ASTMTGTNTEAF | TRBV6-5
ATSRKRTVNTEAF | TRBV15
ATRTHYEDTQY | TRBV24-1
ASSLGLAVNNEQF | TRBV5-6
ASSTTGQGWYLEQY | TRBV19
ASSLLRDFPYNEQF | TRBV7-9
ASSLLYEQY | TRBV3-1/TRBV3-2
AWSPRGLAGPQY | TRBV30
ASSPDRGSNQPQH | TRBV5-4
ASSYRDTEAF | TRBV19
ASSLAGGGPQH | TRBV7-9
ASSIMREYPYNEQF | TRBV19
ATHPGQGLYNEQF | TRBV5-1
ASSLLSRTSGSQETQY | TRBV28
ASSQAVTGGNGYT | TRBV3-1/TRBV3-2
ASSWDSREAF | TRBV11-2
AIAAGGGNEQF | TRBV19
ASSAEIAEETQY | TRBV2
ASSKVGRGRLAGENEQF | TRBV21-1
ASWDREGQPQH | TRBV19
ASSIDTSGSYEQY | TRBV19